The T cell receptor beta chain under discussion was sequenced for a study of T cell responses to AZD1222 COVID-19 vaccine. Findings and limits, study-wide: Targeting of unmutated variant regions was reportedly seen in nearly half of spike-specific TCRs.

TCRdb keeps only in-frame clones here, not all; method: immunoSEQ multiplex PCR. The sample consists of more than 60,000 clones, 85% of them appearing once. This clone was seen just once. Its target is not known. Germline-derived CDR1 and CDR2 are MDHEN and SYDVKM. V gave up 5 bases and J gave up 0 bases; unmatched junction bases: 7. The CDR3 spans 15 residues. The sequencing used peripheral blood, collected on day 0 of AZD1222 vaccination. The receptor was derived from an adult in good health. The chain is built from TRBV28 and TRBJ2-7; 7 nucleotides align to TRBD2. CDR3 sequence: CASSVTGEGSYEQYF. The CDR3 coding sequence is TGTGCCAGCAGTGTAACCGGGGAGGGCTCCTACGAGCAGTACTTC.